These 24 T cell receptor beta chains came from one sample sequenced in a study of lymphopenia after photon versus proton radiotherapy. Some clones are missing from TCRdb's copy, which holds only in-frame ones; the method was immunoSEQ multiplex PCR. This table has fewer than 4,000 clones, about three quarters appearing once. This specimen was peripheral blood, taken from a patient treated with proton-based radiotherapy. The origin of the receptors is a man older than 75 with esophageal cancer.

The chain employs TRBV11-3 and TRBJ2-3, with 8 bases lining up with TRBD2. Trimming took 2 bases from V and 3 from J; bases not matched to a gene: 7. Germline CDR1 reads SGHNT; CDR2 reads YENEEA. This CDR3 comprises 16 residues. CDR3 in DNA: TGTGCCAGCAGCTTAAGAGACGGGGGGGCTACAGATACGCAGTATTTT. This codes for CASSLRDGGATDTQYF. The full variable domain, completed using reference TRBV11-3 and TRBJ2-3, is EAGVVQSPRYKIIEKKQPVAFWCNPISGHNTLYWYLQNLGQGPELLIRYENEEAVDDSQLPKDRFSAERLKGVDSTLKIQPAELGDSAVYLCASSLRDGGATDTQYFGPGTRLTVL.

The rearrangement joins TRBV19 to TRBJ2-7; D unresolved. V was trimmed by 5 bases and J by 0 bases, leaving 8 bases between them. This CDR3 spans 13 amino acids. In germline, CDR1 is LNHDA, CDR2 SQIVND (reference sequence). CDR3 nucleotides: TGTGCCAGTAGTTCGCCGAGCTCCTACGAGCAGTACTTC. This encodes CASSSPSSYEQYF. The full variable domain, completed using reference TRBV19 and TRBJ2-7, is DGGITQSPKYLFRKEGQNVTLSCEQNLNHDAMYWYRQDPGQGLRLIYYSQIVNDFQKGDIAEGYSVSREKKESFPLTVTSAQKNPTAFYLCASSSPSSYEQYFGPGTRLTVT.

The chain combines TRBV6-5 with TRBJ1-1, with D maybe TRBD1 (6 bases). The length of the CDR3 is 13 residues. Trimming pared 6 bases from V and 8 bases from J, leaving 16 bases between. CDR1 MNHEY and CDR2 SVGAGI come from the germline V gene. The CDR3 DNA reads TGTGCCAGCAGCCGCAAACAGGGTTCAGAAGCTTTCTTT. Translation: CASSRKQGSEAFF.

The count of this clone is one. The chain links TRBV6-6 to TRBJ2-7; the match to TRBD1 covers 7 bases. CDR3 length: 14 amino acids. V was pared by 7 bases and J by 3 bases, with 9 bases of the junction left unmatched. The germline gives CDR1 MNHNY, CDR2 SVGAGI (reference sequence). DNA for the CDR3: TGTGCCAGCACGCTAGGGGGCCTCAACTACGAGCAGTACTTC. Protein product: CASTLGGLNYEQYF.

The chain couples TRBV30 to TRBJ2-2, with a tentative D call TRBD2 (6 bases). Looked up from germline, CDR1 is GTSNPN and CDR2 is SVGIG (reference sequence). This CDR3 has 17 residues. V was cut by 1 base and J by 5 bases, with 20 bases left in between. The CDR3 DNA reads TGTGCCTGGAGTGATGCGGGGCGATCCTCGAGGACCGGGGAGCTGTTTTTT. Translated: CAWSDAGRSSRTGELFF.

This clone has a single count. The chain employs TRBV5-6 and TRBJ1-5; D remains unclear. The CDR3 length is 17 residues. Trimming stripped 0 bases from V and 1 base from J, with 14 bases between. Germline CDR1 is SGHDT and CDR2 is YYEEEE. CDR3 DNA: TGTGCCAGCAGCTTGGCCGGAGGGATCTGGAGCAATCAGCCCCAGCATTTT. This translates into CASSLAGGIWSNQPQHF.

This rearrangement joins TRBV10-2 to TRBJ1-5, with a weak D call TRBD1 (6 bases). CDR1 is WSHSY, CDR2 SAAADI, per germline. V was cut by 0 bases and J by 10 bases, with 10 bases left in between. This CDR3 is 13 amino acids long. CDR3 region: CASSESDRGPQHF. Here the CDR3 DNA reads TGCGCCAGCAGTGAGTCGGACAGAGGACCCCAGCATTTT.

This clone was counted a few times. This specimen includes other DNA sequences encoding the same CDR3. The CDR3 nucleotides are TGTGCCAGCAGCTTAACGGGAGGAAACTCTGGAAACACCATATATTTT. Protein: CASSLTGGNSGNTIYF. This chain joins TRBV11-3 and TRBJ1-3; D ambiguous. Trimming left V 2 bases short and J 0 bases short, with 11 bases between. CDR1 is SGHNT, CDR2 YENEEA, per germline. The CDR3 spans 16 residues.

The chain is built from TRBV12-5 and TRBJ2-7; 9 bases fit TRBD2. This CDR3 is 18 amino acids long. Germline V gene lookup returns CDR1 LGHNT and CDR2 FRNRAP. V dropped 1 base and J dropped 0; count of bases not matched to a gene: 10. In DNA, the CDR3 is TGTGCTAGTGGTTTGGCGACCTCCGGGACTAGCTTCTCCTACGAGCAGTACTTC. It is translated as CASGLATSGTSFSYEQYF.

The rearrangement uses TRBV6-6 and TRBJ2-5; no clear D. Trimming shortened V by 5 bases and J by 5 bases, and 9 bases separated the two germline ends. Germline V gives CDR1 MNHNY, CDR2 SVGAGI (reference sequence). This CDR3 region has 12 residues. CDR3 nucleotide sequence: TGTGCCAGCAGTAAAAGACTGGAGACCCAGTACTTC. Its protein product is CASSKRLETQYF.

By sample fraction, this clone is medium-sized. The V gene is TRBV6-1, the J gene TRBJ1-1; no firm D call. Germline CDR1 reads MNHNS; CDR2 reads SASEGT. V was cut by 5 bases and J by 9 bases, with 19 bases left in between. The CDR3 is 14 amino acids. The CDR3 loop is CASSRTDPLWQAFF. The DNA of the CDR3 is TGTGCCAGCAGTAGGACGGATCCTCTCTGGCAAGCTTTCTTT.

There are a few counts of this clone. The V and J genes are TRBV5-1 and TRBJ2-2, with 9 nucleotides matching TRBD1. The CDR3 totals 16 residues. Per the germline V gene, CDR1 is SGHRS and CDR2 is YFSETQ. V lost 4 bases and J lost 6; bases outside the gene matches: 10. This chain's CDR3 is CASSLDGQGSAGELFF. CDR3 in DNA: TGCGCCAGCAGCCTGGACGGACAGGGGAGTGCCGGGGAGCTGTTTTTT.

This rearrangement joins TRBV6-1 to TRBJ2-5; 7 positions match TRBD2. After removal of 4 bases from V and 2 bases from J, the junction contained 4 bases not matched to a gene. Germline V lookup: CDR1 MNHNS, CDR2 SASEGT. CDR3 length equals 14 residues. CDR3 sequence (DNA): TGTGCCAGCAGTGGATATAGCGGGCAAGAGACCCAGTACTTC. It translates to CASSGYSGQETQYF.

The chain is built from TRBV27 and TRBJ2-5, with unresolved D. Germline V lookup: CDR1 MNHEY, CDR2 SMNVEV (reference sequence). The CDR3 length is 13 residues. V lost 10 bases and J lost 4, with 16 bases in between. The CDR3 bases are TGTGCCACCTCATTCCGCTTGTTAGAGACCCAGTACTTC. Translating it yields CATSFRLLETQYF.

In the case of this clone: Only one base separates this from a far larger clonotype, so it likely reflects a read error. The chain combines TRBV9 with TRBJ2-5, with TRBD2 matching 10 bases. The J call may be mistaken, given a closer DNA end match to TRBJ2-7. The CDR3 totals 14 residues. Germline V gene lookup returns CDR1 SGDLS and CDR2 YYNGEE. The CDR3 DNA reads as TGTGCCAGCAGTGGAGCGGGGGGGATATACGAGCAGTACTTC. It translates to CASSGAGGIYEQYF.

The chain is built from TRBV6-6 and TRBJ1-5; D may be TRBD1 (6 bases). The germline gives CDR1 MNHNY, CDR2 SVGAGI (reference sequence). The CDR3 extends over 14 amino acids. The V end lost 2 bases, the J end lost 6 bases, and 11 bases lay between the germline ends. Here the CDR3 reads CASSYAGAGQPQHF. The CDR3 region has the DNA TGTGCCAGCAGTTACGCAGGGGCAGGTCAGCCCCAGCATTTT.

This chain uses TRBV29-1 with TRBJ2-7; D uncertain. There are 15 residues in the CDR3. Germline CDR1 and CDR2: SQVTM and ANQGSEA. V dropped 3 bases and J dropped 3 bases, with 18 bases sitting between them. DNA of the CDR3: TGCAGCGTTGAGTTTGCGACCGGCTATAGCTACGAGCAGTACTTC. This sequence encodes CSVEFATGYSYEQYF.

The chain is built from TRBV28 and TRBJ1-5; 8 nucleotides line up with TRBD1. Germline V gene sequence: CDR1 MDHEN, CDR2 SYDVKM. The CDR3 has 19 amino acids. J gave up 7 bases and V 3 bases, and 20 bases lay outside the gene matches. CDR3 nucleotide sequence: TGTGCCAGCAGTTTCACTGCCGGACAGGGAGAATGGGGTAGACAGCCCCAGCATTTT. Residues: CASSFTAGQGEWGRQPQHF.

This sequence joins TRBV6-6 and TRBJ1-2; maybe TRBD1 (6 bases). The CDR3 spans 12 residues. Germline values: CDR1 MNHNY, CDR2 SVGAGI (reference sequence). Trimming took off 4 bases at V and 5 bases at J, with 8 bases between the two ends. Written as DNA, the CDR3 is TGTGCCAGCAGTTTACAGGGTTATGGCTACACCTTC. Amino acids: CASSLQGYGYTF.

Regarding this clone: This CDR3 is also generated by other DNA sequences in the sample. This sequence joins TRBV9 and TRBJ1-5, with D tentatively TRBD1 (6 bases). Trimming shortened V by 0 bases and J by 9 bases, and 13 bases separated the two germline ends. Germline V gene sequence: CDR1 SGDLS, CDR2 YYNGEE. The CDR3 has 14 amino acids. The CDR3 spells CASSVEQGPRPQHF. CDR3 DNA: TGTGCCAGCAGCGTAGAACAGGGACCCAGGCCCCAGCATTTT. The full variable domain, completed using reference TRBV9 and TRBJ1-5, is DSGVTQTPKHLITATGQRVTLRCSPRSGDLSVYWYQQSLDQGLQFLIQYYNGEERAKGNILERFSAQQFPDLHSELNLSSLELGDSALYFCASSVEQGPRPQHFGDGTRLSIL.

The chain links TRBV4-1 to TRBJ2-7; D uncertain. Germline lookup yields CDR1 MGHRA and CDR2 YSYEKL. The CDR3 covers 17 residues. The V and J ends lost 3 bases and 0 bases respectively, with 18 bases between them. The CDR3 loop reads CASSQAGSGIPSYEQYF. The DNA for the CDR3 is TGCGCCAGCAGCCAGGCCGGGTCTGGGATCCCCTCCTACGAGCAGTACTTC.

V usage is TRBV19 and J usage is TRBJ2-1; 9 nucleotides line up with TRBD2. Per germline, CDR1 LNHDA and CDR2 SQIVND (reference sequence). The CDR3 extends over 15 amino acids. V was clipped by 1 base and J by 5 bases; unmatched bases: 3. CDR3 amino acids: CASSIATSGHNEQFF. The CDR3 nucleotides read TGTGCCAGTAGTATAGCGACTAGCGGACACAATGAGCAGTTCTTC.

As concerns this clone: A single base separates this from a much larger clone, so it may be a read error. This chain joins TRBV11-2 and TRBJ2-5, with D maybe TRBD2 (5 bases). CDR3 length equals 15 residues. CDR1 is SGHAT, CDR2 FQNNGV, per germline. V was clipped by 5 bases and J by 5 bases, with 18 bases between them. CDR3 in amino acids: CASSPLDSEVETQYF. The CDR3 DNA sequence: TGTGCCAGCAGCCCCCTGGATAGCGAGGTCGAGACCCAGTACTTC. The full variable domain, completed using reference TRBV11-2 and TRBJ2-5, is EAGVAQSPRYKIIEKRQSVAFWCNPISGHATLYWYQQILGQGPKLLIQFQNNGVVDDSQLPKDRFSAERLKGVDSTLKIQPAKLEDSAVYLCASSPLDSEVETQYFGPGTRLLVL.

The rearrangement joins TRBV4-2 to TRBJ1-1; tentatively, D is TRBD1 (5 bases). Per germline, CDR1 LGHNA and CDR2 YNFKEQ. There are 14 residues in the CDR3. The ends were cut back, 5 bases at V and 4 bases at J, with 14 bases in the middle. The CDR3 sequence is CASSLDGAGTEAFF. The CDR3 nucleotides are TGTGCCAGCAGCTTAGACGGGGCGGGCACTGAAGCTTTCTTT.